Below, one TCR beta chain is given with its context. The antigen is not known. The data originate from a study of T cell responses to AZD1222 COVID-19 vaccine. Clones were sequenced by immunoSEQ multiplex PCR, and TCRdb holds only the in-frame ones, with some missing. The sample carries about 130,000 clones, 70% to 90% recorded once. The length of the CDR3 is 15 residues. The germline CDR1 and CDR2 sequences are MNHEY and SMNVEV (reference sequence). V shed 5 bases and J 6 bases; nucleotides not matched to a gene: 10. Overall study results and limits: Every sample of the repertoires postdated the peak T cell response.

The receptor was derived from an adult in good health. The chain uses TRBV27 and TRBJ2-7; 10 bases map to TRBD1. The specimen was peripheral blood, collected on day 0 of AZD1222 vaccination. The CDR3 reads CASSLYPTGGVEQYF. The CDR3 DNA follows: TGTGCCAGCAGTCTCTACCCGACAGGGGGCGTCGAGCAGTACTTC.